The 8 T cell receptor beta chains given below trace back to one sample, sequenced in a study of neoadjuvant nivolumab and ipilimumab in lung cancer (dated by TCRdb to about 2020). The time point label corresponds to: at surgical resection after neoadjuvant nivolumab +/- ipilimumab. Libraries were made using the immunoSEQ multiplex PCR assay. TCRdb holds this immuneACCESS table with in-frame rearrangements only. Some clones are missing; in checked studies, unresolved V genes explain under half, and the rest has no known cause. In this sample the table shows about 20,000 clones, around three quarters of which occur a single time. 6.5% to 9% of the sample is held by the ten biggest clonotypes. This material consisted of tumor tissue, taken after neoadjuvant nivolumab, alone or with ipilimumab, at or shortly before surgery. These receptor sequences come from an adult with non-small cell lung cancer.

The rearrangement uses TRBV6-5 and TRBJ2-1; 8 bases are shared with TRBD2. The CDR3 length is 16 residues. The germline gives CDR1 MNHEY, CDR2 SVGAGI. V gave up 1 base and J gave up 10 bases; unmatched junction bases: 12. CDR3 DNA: TGTGCCAGCAGTTACTATCCAGCGGGAGCCCCGGGGGAGCAGTTCTTC. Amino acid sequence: CASSYYPAGAPGEQFF.

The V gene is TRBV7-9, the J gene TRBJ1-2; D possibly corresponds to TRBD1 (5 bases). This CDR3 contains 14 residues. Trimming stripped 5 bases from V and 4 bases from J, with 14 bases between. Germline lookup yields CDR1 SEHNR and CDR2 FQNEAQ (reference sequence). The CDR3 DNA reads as TGTGCCAGCAGCCCGGGACCGTGGATCTATGGCTACACCTTC. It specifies CASSPGPWIYGYTF.

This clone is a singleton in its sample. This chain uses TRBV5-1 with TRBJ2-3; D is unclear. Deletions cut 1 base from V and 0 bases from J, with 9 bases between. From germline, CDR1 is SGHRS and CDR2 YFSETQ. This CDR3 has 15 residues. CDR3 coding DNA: TGCGCCAGCAGCTTGAGGTTAACTAGCACAGATACGCAGTATTTT. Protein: CASSLRLTSTDTQYF.

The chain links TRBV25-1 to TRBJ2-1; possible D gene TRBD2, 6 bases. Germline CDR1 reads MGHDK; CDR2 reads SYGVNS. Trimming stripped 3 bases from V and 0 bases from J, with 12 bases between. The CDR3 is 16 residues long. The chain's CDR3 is CASSEGRESSYNEQFF. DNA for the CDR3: TGTGCCAGCAGTGAGGGACGGGAGAGCTCCTACAATGAGCAGTTCTTC.

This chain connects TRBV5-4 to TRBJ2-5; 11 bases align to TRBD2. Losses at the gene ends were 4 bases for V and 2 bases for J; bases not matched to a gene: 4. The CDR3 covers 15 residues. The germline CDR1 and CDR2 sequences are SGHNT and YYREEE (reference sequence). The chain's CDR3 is CASSQGLADQETQYF. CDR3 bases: TGTGCCAGCAGCCAGGGACTAGCGGATCAAGAGACCCAGTACTTC.

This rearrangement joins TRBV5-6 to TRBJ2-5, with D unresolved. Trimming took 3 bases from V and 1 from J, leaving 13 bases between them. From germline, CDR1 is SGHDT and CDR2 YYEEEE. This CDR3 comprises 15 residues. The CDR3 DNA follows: TGTGCCAGCAGCTCCGGCCCGAGGTCCCAAGAGACCCAGTACTTC. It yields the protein CASSSGPRSQETQYF.

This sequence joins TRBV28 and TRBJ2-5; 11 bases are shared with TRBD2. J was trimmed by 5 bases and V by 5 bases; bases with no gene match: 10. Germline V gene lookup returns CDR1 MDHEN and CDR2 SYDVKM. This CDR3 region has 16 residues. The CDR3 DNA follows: TGTGCCAGCAGTCAGCCGACTAGCGGGAAGGGGGAGACCCAGTACTTC. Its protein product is CASSQPTSGKGETQYF.

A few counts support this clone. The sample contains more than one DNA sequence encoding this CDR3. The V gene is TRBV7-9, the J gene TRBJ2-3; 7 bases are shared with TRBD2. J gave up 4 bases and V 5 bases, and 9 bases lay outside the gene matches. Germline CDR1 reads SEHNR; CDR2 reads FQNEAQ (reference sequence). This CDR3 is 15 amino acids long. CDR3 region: CASSPQKGRADTQYF. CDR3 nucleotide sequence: TGTGCCAGCAGCCCCCAAAAGGGGAGGGCAGATACGCAGTATTTT. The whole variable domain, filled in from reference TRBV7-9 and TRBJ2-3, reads DTGVSQNPRHKITKRGQNVTFRCDPISEHNRLYWYRQTLGQGPEFLTYFQNEAQLEKSRLLSDRFSAERPKGSFSTLEIQRTEQGDSAMYLCASSPQKGRADTQYFGPGTRLTVL.